This T cell receptor (beta chain) stems from a study of T-cell reconstitution after alpha-beta-depleted transplantation in children. The study, taken as a whole, reports: From newly produced T cells came most of the T-cell counts and diversity one year after transplant. Alpha-beta T cells present about two months after transplant were reported to originate from several hundred expanded graft clones. Surviving recipient T cells and thymic progenitors produced the high day-60 TCRbeta diversity seen in some patients.

In its sample, this clonotype was seen many times. The antigen is not known. Unique molecular identifiers were used to barcode this TCRbeta library. TCRdb itself ran the PCR reads through MiXCR, one entry per CDR3 protein. The sample includes hundreds of thousands of distinct CDR3 sequences, roughly 13% seen only once; the top ten take 2.2%. Trimming shortened V by 3 bases and J by 6 bases, and 12 bases separated the two germline ends. Germline V lookup: CDR1 MNHEY, CDR2 SMNVEV (reference sequence). This CDR3 is 14 amino acids long. Sequenced material: PBMCs, mostly from graft donor cells, taken 360 days after TCRalphabeta/CD19-depleted stem cell transplant. The sequence came from a male patient under 18 who had a stem cell transplant for acute myeloid leukemia, so the T cells may come from the graft donor. The chain uses TRBV27 and TRBJ2-1; D uncertain. The DNA of the CDR3 is TGTGCCAGCAGTTTTCGGGTAGCTTCCAATGAGCAGTTCTTC. Amino acids: CASSFRVASNEQFF.